This TCR beta chain was recorded in a study of T cell changes during pregnancy in multiple sclerosis. The CDR3 runs 15 residues. Germline V gene data show CDR1 as MNHEY and CDR2 as SVGAGI. V lost 6 bases, J lost 2 bases, and 14 bases lay in between. Repertoires were generated with immunoSEQ multiplex PCR, while TCRdb's copy carries only in-frame clones and drops some. This table holds some 80,000 clones, about 95% found once. This sample comprised peripheral blood, obtained in the second trimester of pregnancy. The J gene is TRBJ2-1, the V gene TRBV6-5; D is possibly TRBD1 (5 bases). This sequence was found in a female donor with multiple sclerosis, enrolled in a pregnancy study. CDR3 in amino acids: CASRDNLQPYNEQFF. The CDR3 DNA follows: TGTGCCAGCAGGGACAACCTTCAACCCTACAATGAGCAGTTCTTC.